This is a list of T cell receptor beta chains from one sample in a study of cytomegalovirus exposure and HLA in healthy donors. Profiled with immunoSEQ multiplex PCR; TCRdb holds only in-frame clones, not every one. The sample records roughly 190,000 clones, roughly 80% being singletons. What was sequenced was PBMCs. These receptors came from a female donor in good health and CMV-seronegative. The CDR3 runs from the conserved cysteine through the conserved F or W. Fields, in order: D gene, V gene, J gene, clone size, CDR3 protein, CDR3 DNA. The D gene is left open where the match is weak. A row's size may be missing; if present it is once, few, many or a size class.

>-|TRBV9|TRBJ1-1|-
CASSVGGDTEAFF
TGTGCCAGCAGCGTAGGGGGAGACACTGAAGCTTTCTTT
>-|TRBV30|TRBJ2-4|-
CAWSSGAKNIQYF
TGTGCCTGGAGTTCCGGGGCCAAAAACATTCAGTACTTC
>TRBD1|TRBV28|TRBJ2-7|-
CASSLDRGRLFYEQYF
TGTGCCAGCAGTTTAGACAGGGGGCGTCTATTCTACGAGCAGTACTTC
>TRBD2|TRBV6-5|TRBJ2-1|-
CASSYKGLAANEQFF
TGTGCCAGCAGTTATAAGGGACTAGCGGCGAATGAGCAGTTCTTC
>-|TRBV21-1|TRBJ1-2|-
CASSKSGSYGYTF
TGTGCCAGCAGCAAATCGGGAAGCTATGGCTACACCTTC
>-|TRBV4-1|TRBJ2-2|-
CASSPSRNTGELFF
TGCGCCAGCAGTCCAAGTAGAAACACCGGGGAGCTGTTTTTT
>TRBD1|TRBV6-5|TRBJ1-2|-
CASSYGDRTGGYGYTF
TGTGCCAGCAGTTATGGGGACAGGACGGGGGGCTATGGCTACACCTTC
>-|TRBV5-1|TRBJ2-5|-
CASRSSVAQYF
TGCGCCAGCAGATCTAGCGTGGCCCAGTACTTC
>-|TRBV20-1|TRBJ2-1|-
CSARGRDFEFF
TGCAGTGCGAGAGGTCGAGACTTCGAGTTCTTC
>-|TRBV5-1|TRBJ2-1|few
CASSPLVSSYNEQFF
TGCGCCAGCAGTCCCCTAGTAAGCTCCTACAATGAGCAGTTCTTC
>-|TRBV30|TRBJ1-5|-
CAWNQDNEGEPQHF
TGTGCCTGGAATCAGGACAACGAGGGGGAGCCCCAGCATTTT
>-|TRBV9|TRBJ1-1|-
CASDEGGSGNTEAFF
TGTGCCAGCGACGAGGGCGGCTCGGGGAACACTGAAGCTTTCTTT
>-|TRBV5-1|TRBJ1-5|-
CASSWGGIQSNQPQHF
TGCGCCAGCAGCTGGGGGGGGATACAGAGCAATCAGCCCCAGCATTTT
>-|TRBV6-4|TRBJ2-7|-
CASSGTEVWFGDHEQYF
TGTGCCAGCAGTGGGACAGAGGTCTGGTTCGGGGACCACGAGCAGTACTTC
>TRBD2|TRBV2|TRBJ2-3|-
CASSETSDSTDTQYF
TGTGCCAGCAGTGAAACTAGCGATAGCACAGATACGCAGTATTTT
>-|TRBV6-1|TRBJ2-3|-
CASSPQGRTQYF
TGTGCCAGCAGCCCTCAGGGTCGAACGCAGTATTTT
>-|TRBV29-1|TRBJ2-5|once
CSVETRFQETQYF
TGCAGCGTTGAGACTCGGTTCCAAGAGACCCAGTACTTC
>-|TRBV30|TRBJ2-6|-
CAWGNRASGANVLTF
TGTGCCTGGGGAAACAGGGCTTCTGGGGCCAACGTCCTGACTTTC
>-|TRBV28|TRBJ1-6|-
CASSYRVYNSPLHF
TGTGCCAGCAGTTACAGGGTCTATAATTCACCCCTCCACTTT
>-|TRBV15|TRBJ1-3|-
CATSRGAGTGNTIYF
TGTGCCACCAGCAGAGGGGCGGGTACTGGAAACACCATATATTTT
>-|TRBV30|TRBJ2-1|-
CAWSGQWGYNEQFF
TGTGCCTGGAGTGGACAGTGGGGCTACAATGAGCAGTTCTTC
>-|TRBV27|TRBJ1-2|-
CASSFQGNLNYGYTF
TGTGCCAGCAGTTTTCAGGGGAACCTTAACTATGGCTACACCTTC
>-|TRBV6-5|TRBJ1-6|-
CASSYTEVYNSPLHF
TGTGCCAGCAGTTACACCGAGGTTTATAATTCACCCCTCCACTTT
>TRBD1|TRBV28|TRBJ1-1|few
CASSRLSGTEGLEAFF
TGTGCCAGCAGTAGACTATCCGGGACAGAAGGCTTGGAAGCTTTCTTT
>TRBD2|TRBV7-8|TRBJ2-1|few
CASSREPSGRSYNEQFF
TGTGCCAGCAGCCGGGAGCCTAGCGGGAGATCCTACAATGAGCAGTTCTTC
>TRBD1|TRBV5-4|TRBJ1-6|-
CASSSNTGGGSPLHF
TGTGCCAGCAGCTCGAACACAGGGGGCGGGTCACCCCTCCACTTT
>-|TRBV15|TRBJ2-1|once
CATSAVPTYNEQFF
TGTGCCACCAGCGCGGTCCCTACCTACAATGAGCAGTTCTTC
>-|TRBV10-3|TRBJ2-1|-
CAISTPGLEQFF
TGTGCCATCAGTACGCCGGGACTCGAGCAGTTCTTC
>-|TRBV21-1|TRBJ1-6|-
CASSKPRNYNSPLHF
TGTGCCAGCAGCAAACCCAGAAACTATAATTCACCCCTCCACTTT
>TRBD1|TRBV11-2|TRBJ1-5|-
CASSLGDSPDSNQPQHF
TGTGCCAGCAGCTTAGGGGACAGTCCAGATAGCAATCAGCCCCAGCATTTT
>-|TRBV15|TRBJ2-1|-
CATSRAWGGPQTFNEQFF
TGTGCCACCAGCAGAGCTTGGGGGGGGCCTCAAACGTTCAATGAGCAGTTCTTC
>-|TRBV4-3|TRBJ2-7|-
CASSQGDNLAYEQYF
TGCGCCAGCAGCCAGGGAGACAATCTTGCCTACGAGCAGTACTTC
>TRBD2|TRBV6-5|TRBJ2-7|-
CASSLAGPYEQYF
TGTGCCAGCAGTTTAGCGGGACCCTACGAGCAGTACTTC